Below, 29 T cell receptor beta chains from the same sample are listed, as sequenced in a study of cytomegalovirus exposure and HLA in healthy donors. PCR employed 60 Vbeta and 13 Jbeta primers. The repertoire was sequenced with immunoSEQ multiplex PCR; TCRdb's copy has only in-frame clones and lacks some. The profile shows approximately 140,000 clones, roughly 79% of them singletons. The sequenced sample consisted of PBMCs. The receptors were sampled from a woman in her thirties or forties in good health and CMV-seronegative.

CDR3 DNA sequence: TGCGCCAGCAGCCAAGATGGGCTAGCGGGAGCCTTTAGATCCTACGAGCAGTACTTC. Residues: CASSQDGLAGAFRSYEQYF. The rearrangement uses TRBV4-3 and TRBJ2-7, with 10 bases matching TRBD2. Germline lookup yields CDR1 LGHNA and CDR2 YSLEER. The CDR3 covers 19 residues. After removal of 0 bases from V and 1 base from J, the junction contained 12 bases not matched to a gene.

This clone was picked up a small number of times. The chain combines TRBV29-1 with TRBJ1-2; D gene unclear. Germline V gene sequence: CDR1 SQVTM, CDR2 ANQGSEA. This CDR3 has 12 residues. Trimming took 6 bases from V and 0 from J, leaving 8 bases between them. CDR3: CSVEEANYGYTF. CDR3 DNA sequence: TGCAGCGTCGAGGAGGCTAACTATGGCTACACCTTC.

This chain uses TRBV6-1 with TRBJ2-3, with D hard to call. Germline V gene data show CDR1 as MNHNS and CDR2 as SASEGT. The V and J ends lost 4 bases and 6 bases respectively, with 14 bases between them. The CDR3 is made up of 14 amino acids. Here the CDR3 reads CASSVIPAADTQYF. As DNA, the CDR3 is TGTGCCAGCAGTGTGATCCCCGCGGCGGATACGCAGTATTTT.

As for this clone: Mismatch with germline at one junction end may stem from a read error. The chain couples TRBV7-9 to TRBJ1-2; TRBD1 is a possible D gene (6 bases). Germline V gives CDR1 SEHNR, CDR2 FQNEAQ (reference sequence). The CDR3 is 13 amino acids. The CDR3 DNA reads TGTTCCAGCAGCTTAAGCGGGACACTTGGCTACACCTTC. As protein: CSSSLSGTLGYTF.

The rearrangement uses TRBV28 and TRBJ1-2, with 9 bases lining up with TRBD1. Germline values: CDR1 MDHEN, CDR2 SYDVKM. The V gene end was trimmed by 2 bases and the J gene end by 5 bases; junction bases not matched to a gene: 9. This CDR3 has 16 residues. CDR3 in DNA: TGTGCCAGCAGTTTAGGAGGGACAGGGCGAGGTTATGGCTACACCTTC. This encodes CASSLGGTGRGYGYTF.

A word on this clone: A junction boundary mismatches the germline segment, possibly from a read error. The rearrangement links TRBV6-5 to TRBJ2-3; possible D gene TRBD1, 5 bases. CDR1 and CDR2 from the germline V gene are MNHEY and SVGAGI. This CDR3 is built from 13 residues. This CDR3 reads CASMVSSTGTQYF. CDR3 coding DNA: TGTGCCAGCATGGTCTCAAGCACAGGTACGCAGTATTTT.

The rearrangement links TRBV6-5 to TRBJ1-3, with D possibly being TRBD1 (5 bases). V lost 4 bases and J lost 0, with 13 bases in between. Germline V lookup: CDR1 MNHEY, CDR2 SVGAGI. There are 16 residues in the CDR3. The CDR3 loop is CASSSPSRDSGNTIYF. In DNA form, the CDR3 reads TGTGCCAGCAGTTCTCCCTCCAGGGACTCTGGAAACACCATATATTTT.

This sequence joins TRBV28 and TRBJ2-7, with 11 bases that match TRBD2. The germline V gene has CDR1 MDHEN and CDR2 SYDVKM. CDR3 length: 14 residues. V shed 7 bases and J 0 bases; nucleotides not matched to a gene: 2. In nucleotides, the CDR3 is TGTGCCAGCATAACTAGCGGGAGCTCCTACGAGCAGTACTTC. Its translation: CASITSGSSYEQYF.

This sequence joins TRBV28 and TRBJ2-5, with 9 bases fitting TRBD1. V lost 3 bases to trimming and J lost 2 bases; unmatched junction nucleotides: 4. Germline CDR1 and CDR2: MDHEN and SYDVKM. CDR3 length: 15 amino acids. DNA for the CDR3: TGTGCCAGCAGTTTCATCGGACAGGGGCAAGAGACCCAGTACTTC. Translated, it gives CASSFIGQGQETQYF.

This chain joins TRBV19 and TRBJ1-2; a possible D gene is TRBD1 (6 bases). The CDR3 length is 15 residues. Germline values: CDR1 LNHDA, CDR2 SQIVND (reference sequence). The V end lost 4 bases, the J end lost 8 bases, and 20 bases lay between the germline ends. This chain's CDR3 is CASSTTGNVGEGYTF. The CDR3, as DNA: TGTGCCAGTAGTACGACAGGAAACGTAGGGGAAGGCTACACCTTC.

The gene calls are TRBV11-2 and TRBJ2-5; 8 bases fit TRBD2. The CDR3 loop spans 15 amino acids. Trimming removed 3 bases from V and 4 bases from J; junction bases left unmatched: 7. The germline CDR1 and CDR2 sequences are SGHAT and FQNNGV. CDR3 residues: CASSFLTGGPETQYF. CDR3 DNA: TGTGCCAGCAGCTTTCTTACGGGAGGGCCAGAGACCCAGTACTTC.

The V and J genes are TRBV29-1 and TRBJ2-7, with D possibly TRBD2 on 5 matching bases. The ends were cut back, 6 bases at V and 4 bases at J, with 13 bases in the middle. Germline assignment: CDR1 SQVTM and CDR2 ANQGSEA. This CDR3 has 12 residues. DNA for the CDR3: TGCAGCGTAGGACTGATAGATTACGAGCAGTACTTC. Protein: CSVGLIDYEQYF.

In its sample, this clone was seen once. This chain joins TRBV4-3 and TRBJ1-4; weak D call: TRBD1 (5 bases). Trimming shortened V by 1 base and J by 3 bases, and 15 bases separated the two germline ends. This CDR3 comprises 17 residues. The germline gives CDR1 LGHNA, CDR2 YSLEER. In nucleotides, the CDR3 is TGCGCCAGCAGCCAAGGCCCGCGTCAGGGCTCTAATGAAAAACTGTTTTTT. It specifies CASSQGPRQGSNEKLFF.

CDR3 bases: TGTGCCAGCAGTGTCGAGGTCTCCGAGCAGTACTTC. Protein sequence: CASSVEVSEQYF. This sequence joins TRBV2 and TRBJ2-7; unclear D gene. V was pared by 4 bases and J by 6 bases, with 10 bases between. Per germline, CDR1 SNHLY and CDR2 FYNNEI. The CDR3 is 12 residues long. Full variable domain (outside the CDR3, taken from reference TRBV2 and TRBJ2-7): EPEVTQTPSHQVTQMGQEVILRCVPISNHLYFYWYRQILGQKVEFLVSFYNNEISEKSEIFDDQFSVERPDGSNFTLKIRSTKLEDSAMYFCASSVEVSEQYFGPGTRLTVT.

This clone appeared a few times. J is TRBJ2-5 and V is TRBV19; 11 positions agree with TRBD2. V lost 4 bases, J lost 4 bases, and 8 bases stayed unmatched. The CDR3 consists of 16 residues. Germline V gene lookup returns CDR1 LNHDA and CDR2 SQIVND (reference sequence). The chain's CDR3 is CASSTSSGRPGETQYF. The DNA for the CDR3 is TGTGCCAGTAGTACATCTAGCGGGAGGCCGGGAGAGACCCAGTACTTC.

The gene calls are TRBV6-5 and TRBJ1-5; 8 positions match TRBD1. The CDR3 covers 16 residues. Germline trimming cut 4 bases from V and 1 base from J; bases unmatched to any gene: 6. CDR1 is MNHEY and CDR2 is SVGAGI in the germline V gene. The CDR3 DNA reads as TGTGCCAGCAGTTTTACGGCAGGGGGCAGCAATCAGCCCCAGCATTTT. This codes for CASSFTAGGSNQPQHF.

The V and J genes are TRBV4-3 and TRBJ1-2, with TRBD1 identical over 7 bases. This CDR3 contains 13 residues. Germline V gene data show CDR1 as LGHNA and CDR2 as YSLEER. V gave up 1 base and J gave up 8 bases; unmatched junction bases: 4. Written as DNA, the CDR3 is TGCGCCAGCAGCCAAGTCAGGGGGGCGGGCTACACCTTC. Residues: CASSQVRGAGYTF.

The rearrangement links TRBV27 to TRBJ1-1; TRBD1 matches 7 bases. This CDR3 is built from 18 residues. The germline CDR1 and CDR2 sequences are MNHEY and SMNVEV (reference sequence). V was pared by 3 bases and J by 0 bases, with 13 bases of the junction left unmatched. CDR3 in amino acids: CASSFRRTGAYMNTEAFF. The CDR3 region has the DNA TGTGCCAGCAGTTTCCGCCGAACAGGGGCCTACATGAACACTGAAGCTTTCTTT.

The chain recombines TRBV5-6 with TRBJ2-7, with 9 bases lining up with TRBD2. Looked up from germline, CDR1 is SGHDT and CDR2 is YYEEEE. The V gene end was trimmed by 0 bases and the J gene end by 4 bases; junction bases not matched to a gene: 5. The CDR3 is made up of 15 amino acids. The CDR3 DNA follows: TGTGCCAGCAGCTTGGATGGCGGGAGGGCGTACGAGCAGTACTTC. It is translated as CASSLDGGRAYEQYF.

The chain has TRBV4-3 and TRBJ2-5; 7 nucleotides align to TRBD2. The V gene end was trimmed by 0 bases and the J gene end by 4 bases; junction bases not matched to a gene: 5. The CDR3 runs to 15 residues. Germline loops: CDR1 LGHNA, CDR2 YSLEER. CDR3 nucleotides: TGCGCCAGCAGCCAAGATTGGACTAGACTAGAGACCCAGTACTTC. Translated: CASSQDWTRLETQYF.

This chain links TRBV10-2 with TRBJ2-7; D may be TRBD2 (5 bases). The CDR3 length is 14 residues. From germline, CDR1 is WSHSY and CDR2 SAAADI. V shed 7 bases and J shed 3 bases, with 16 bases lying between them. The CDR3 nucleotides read TGCGCCAGCACCCCCCCAGGTAGCGTCTACGAGCAGTACTTC. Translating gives CASTPPGSVYEQYF.

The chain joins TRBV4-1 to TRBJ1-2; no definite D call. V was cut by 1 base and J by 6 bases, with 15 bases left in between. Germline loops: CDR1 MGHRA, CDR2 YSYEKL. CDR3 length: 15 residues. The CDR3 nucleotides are TGCGCCAGCAGCCAAGTCCTAGGTCACCGAAATGGCTACACCTTC. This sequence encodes CASSQVLGHRNGYTF.

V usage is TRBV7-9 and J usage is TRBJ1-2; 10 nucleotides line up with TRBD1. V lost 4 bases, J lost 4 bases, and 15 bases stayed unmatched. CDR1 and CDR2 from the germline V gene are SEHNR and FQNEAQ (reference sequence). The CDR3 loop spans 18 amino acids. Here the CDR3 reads CASSSNLGQGINPYGYTF. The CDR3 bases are TGTGCCAGCAGCTCGAACCTGGGACAGGGGATCAATCCCTATGGCTACACCTTC.

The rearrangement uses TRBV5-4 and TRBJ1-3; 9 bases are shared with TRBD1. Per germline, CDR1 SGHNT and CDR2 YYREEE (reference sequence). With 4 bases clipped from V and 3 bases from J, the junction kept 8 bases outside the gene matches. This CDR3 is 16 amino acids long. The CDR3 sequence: CASSHDPTGGGNTIYF. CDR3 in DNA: TGTGCCAGCAGCCACGACCCGACAGGGGGTGGAAACACCATATATTTT.

Here the CDR3 reads CASETWGGPSDTQYF. CDR3 nucleotide sequence: TGTGCCAGCGAAACCTGGGGGGGTCCTTCAGATACGCAGTATTTT. The chain recombines TRBV28 with TRBJ2-3; 7 bases fit TRBD2. V gave up 8 bases and J gave up 4 bases; unmatched junction bases: 12. CDR3 length: 15 residues. Germline V CDR1 and CDR2: MDHEN, SYDVKM.

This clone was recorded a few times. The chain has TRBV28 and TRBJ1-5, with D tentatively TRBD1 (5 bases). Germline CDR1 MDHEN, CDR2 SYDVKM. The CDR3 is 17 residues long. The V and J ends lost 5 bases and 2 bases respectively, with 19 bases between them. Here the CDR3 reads CASSPRRWRGGNQPQHF. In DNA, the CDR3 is TGTGCCAGCAGTCCACGTCGGTGGAGGGGAGGCAATCAGCCCCAGCATTTT.

This CDR3 reads CASSMGLAGGPTLAYTQYF. As DNA, the CDR3 is TGCGCCAGCAGCATGGGACTAGCGGGAGGCCCGACCCTCGCTTATACGCAGTATTTT. V and J are TRBV5-1 and TRBJ2-3; 15 nucleotides match TRBD2. Losses at the gene ends were 4 bases for V and 7 bases for J; bases not matched to a gene: 16. This CDR3 comprises 19 residues. Germline CDR1 is SGHRS and CDR2 is YFSETQ.

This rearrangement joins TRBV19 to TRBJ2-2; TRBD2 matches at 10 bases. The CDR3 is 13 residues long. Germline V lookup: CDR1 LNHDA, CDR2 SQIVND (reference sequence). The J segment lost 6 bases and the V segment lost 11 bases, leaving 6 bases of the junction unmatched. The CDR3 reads CAVKREGPGELFF. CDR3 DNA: TGTGCCGTTAAGCGGGAGGGCCCCGGGGAGCTGTTTTTT.

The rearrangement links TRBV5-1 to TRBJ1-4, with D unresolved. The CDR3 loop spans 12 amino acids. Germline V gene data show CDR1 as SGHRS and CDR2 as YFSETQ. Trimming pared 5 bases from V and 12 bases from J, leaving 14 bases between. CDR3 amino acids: CASSLTRGELFF. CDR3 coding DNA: TGCGCCAGCAGTTTGACCCGGGGAGAACTGTTTTTT.